This T cell receptor beta chain emerged from a study of OX40 agonist ivuxolimab in advanced cancers. The wider study: Hepatocellular carcinoma, melanoma, renal cell or head and neck cancer affected the dose-escalation patients.

The assay was immunoSEQ multiplex PCR, and TCRdb's table has in-frame clones only and misses some. The profile shows around 43,000 clones, roughly 86% of them singletons. The germline V and J ends were trimmed by 6 bases and 0 bases, with 6 bases remaining between them. This CDR3 has 13 residues. The germline V gene has CDR1 MNHNS and CDR2 SASEGT. This specimen was CD4+ or CD8+ T cells sorted from blood, taken in a trial of the OX40 agonist ivuxolimab. The gene calls are TRBV6-1 and TRBJ1-5, with D unresolved. This TCR derives from an adult with an advanced solid tumor such as melanoma, head and neck, liver or kidney cancer. The CDR3 protein is CASSAYSNQPQHF. As DNA, the CDR3 is TGTGCCAGCAGCGCGTATAGCAATCAGCCCCAGCATTTT.